This T cell receptor (beta chain) appears in the sequencing data of a study of PD-L1 blockade in urothelial cancer. Study-wide background: The study recovered a median of roughly 140,000 T cells per blood sample.

This table comes from immunoSEQ multiplex PCR, and its TCRdb copy is limited to in-frame clones, with some not included. The sample has 40,000 or so clones; 75% to 90% are singletons. Time point given: peripheral blood 6 weeks after treatment start. The patients had locally advanced or metastatic urothelial carcinoma. V gave up 4 bases and J gave up 2 bases; unmatched junction bases: 9. CDR3 size: 16 residues. Looked up from germline, CDR1 is SGHKS and CDR2 is YYEKEE (reference sequence). The specimen comprised PBMCs, sampled around atezolizumab (anti-PD-L1) treatment. The gene calls are TRBV5-5 and TRBJ2-3; TRBD2 aligns across 8 bases. The sequence derives from a man aged 60 to 75 with urothelial cancer. The CDR3 coding sequence is TGTGCCAGCAGCGTCAACGGGGGGGCAATCACAGATACGCAGTATTTT. Protein: CASSVNGGAITDTQYF.